The rows below give T cell receptor beta chains drawn from one sample of a study of T cells of healthy individuals. Each CDR3 protein gets one entry after TCRdb re-called the 5' RACE reads with MiXCR. In the table there are approximately 89,000 distinct CDR3 sequences, roughly 5.1% of which are singletons. The receptors come from a female donor in good health. CDR3s include the opening cysteine and the closing phenylalanine or tryptophan. Each record gives: V gene, J gene, D gene, clone size, CDR3 DNA, CDR3 protein. D genes are given only for firm matches. Expanded clones are given a class, and other clones once, few, many or no size at all.

v_gene: TRBV30
j_gene: TRBJ2-5
d_gene: TRBD2
abundance: few
CDR3nt: TGTGCCTGGAGTAGGTCGTCCCGGGGGGGGACCCAGTACTTC
CDR3aa: CAWSRSSRGGTQYF

v_gene: TRBV19
j_gene: TRBJ1-5
d_gene: NA
abundance: few
CDR3nt: TGTGCCAGTAATTCTCTCCGGACAGTACGCAATCAGCCCCAGCATTTT
CDR3aa: CASNSLRTVRNQPQHF

v_gene: TRBV5-1
j_gene: TRBJ1-2
d_gene: TRBD1
abundance: NA
CDR3nt: TGCGCCAGCAGCATCAGGACAGGGGGCGTCTATGGCTACACCTTC
CDR3aa: CASSIRTGGVYGYTF

v_gene: TRBV30
j_gene: TRBJ2-7
d_gene: NA
abundance: NA
CDR3nt: TGTGCCTGGGACGGGAGCTACGAGCAGTACTTC
CDR3aa: CAWDGSYEQYF

v_gene: TRBV16
j_gene: TRBJ2-1
d_gene: TRBD1
abundance: many
CDR3nt: TGTGCCAGCAGCCTGGACAGGGGCCCCTACAATGAGCAGTTCTTC
CDR3aa: CASSLDRGPYNEQFF

v_gene: TRBV2
j_gene: TRBJ2-1
d_gene: NA
abundance: many
CDR3nt: TGTGCCAGCAGCACCCTTGGTCCCTCCTACAATGAGCAGTTCTTC
CDR3aa: CASSTLGPSYNEQFF

v_gene: TRBV6-5
j_gene: TRBJ2-7
d_gene: TRBD2
abundance: few
CDR3nt: TGTGCCAGCAAGCGGCGGGAGGGCCTAGCCTACGAGCAGTACTTC
CDR3aa: CASKRREGLAYEQYF

v_gene: TRBV7-9
j_gene: TRBJ1-3
d_gene: NA
abundance: NA
CDR3nt: TGTGCCAGCAGCTTAGATATCTCTGGAAACACCATATATTTT
CDR3aa: CASSLDISGNTIYF

v_gene: TRBV6-2/TRBV6-3
j_gene: TRBJ2-1
d_gene: NA
abundance: few
CDR3nt: TGTGCCAGCAGTTACTCGGGGCGGCACAATGAGCAGTTCTTC
CDR3aa: CASSYSGRHNEQFF

v_gene: TRBV9
j_gene: TRBJ2-2
d_gene: TRBD2
abundance: many
CDR3nt: TGTGCCAGCAGCCCACGAGGACTAGCGGGAGGGATTGGTACCACCGGGGAGCTGTTTTTT
CDR3aa: CASSPRGLAGGIGTTGELFF